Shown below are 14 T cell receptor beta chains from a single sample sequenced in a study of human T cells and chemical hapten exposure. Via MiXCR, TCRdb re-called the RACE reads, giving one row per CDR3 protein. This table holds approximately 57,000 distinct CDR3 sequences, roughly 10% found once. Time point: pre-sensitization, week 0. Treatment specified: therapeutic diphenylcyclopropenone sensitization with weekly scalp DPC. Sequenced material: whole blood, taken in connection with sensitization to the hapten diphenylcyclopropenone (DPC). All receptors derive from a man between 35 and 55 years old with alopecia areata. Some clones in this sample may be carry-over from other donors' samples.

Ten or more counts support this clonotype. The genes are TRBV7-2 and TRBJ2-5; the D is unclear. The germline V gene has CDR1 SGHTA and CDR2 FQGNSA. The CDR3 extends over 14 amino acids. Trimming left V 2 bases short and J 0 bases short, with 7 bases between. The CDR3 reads CASSLHGYQETQYF. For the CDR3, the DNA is TGTGCCAGCAGCTTACACGGGTACCAAGAGACCCAGTACTTC.

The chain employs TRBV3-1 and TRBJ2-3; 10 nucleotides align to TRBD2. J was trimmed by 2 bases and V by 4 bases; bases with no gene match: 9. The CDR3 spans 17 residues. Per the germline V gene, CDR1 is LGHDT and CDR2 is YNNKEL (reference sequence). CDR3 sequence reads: CASSPPPLAGSTDTQYF. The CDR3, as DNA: TGTGCCAGCAGCCCCCCCCCACTAGCGGGATCCACAGATACGCAGTATTTT.

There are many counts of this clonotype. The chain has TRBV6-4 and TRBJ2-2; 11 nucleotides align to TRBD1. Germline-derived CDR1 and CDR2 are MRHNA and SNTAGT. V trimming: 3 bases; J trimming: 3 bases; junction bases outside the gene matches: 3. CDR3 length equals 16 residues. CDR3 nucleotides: TGTGCCAGCAGTGATTCGGGACAGGGGGACACCGGGGAGCTGTTTTTT. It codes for CASSDSGQGDTGELFF.

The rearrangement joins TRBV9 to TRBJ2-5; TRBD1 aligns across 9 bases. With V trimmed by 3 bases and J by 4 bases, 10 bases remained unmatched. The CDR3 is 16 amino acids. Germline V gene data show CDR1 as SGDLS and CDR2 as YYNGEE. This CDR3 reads CASSGWDRAGGETQYF. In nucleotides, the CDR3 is TGTGCCAGCAGCGGCTGGGACAGGGCCGGGGGAGAGACCCAGTACTTC. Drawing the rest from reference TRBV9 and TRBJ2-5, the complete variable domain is DSGVTQTPKHLITATGQRVTLRCSPRSGDLSVYWYQQSLDQGLQFLIQYYNGEERAKGNILERFSAQQFPDLHSELNLSSLELGDSALYFCASSGWDRAGGETQYFGPGTRLLVL.

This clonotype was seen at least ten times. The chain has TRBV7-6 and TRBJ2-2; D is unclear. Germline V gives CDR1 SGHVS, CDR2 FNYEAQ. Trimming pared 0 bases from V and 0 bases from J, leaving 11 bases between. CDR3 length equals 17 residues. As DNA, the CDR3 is TGTGCCAGCAGCTTAGCGCTCGAGACTCCGAACACCGGGGAGCTGTTTTTT. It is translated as CASSLALETPNTGELFF.

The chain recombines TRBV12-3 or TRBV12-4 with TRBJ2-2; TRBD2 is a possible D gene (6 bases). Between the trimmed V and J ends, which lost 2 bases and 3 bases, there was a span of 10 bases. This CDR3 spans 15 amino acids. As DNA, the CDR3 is TGTGCCAGCAGTTTACGGGAGATGGACACCGGGGAGCTGTTTTTT. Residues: CASSLREMDTGELFF.

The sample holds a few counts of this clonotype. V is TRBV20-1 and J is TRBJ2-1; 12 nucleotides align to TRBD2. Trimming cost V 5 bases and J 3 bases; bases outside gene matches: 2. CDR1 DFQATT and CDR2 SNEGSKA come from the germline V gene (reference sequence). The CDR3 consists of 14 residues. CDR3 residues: CSAALAGGYNEQFF. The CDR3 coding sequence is TGCAGTGCTGCACTAGCGGGAGGCTACAATGAGCAGTTCTTC.

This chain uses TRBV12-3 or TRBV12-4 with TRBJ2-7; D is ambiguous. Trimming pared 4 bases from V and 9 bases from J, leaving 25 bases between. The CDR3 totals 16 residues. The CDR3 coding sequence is TGTGCCAGCAGTTCGGTTGGGGTAGGCCAACTGGGTGTGCAGTACTTC. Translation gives CASSSVGVGQLGVQYF.

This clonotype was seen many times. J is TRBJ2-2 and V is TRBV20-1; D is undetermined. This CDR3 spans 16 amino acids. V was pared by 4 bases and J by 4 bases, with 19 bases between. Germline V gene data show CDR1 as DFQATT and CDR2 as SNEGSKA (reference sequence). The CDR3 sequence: CSAISGFRSGTGELFF. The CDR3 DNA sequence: TGCAGTGCTATATCCGGGTTTCGTAGTGGCACCGGGGAGCTGTTTTTT.

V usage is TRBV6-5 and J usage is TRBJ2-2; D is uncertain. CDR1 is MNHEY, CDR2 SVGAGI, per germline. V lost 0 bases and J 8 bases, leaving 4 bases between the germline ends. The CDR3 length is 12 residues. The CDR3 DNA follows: TGTGCCAGCAGTTACTCGACTGGGGAGCTGTTTTTT. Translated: CASSYSTGELFF.

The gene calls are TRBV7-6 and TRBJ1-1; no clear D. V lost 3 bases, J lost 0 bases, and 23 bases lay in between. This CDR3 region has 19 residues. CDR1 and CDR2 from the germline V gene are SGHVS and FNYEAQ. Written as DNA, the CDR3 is TGTGCCAGCAGCTTCGCTTACAGTGGTGATGGGGAAATGAACACTGAAGCTTTCTTT. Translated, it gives CASSFAYSGDGEMNTEAFF. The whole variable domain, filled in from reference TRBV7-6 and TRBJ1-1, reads GAGVSQSPRYKVTKRGQDVALRCDPISGHVSLYWYRQALGQGPEFLTYFNYEAQQDKSGLPNDRFSAERPEGSISTLTIQRTEQRDSAMYRCASSFAYSGDGEMNTEAFFGQGTRLTVV.

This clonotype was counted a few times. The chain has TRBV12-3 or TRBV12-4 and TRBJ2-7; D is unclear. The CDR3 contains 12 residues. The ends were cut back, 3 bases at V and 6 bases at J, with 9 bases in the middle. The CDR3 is CASSLKRAEQYF. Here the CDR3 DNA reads TGTGCCAGCAGTTTGAAAAGGGCCGAGCAGTACTTC.

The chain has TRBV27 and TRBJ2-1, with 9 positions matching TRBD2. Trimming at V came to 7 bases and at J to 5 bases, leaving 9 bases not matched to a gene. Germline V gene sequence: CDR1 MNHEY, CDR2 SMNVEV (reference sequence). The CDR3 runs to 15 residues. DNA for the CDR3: TGTGCCAGCACCGCTCCGGGACTAGCCGACAATGAGCAGTTCTTC. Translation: CASTAPGLADNEQFF.

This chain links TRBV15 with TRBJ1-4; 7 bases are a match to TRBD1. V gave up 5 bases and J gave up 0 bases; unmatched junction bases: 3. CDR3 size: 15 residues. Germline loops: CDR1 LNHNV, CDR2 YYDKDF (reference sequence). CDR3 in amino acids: CATSGGTATNEKLFF. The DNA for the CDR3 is TGTGCCACCAGCGGGGGGACAGCAACTAATGAAAAACTGTTTTTT.